Listed below are T cell receptor beta chains from one sample, sequenced in a study of sequential checkpoint blockade in melanoma. Data came from immunoSEQ multiplex PCR; TCRdb stores just in-frame clones and leaves some out. The table lists 15,000 to 20,000 clones, nearly 80% of them singletons, with about 10% in the top ten. Specimen: CD8+ T cells sorted from blood (inferred from file names), collected from a patient given nivolumab and ipilimumab in sequence. The receptors come from a human donor with melanoma. CDR3s include the opening cysteine and the closing phenylalanine or tryptophan. D genes are given only for firm matches. Some rows have no size entry. The others give once, few or many, or a class for an expanded clone.

V,size,D,J,CDR3,DNA
TRBV4-1,.,TRBD1,TRBJ2-7,CASSQDVGQALGQYF,TGCGCCAGCAGCCAAGATGTAGGACAGGCTTTGGGGCAGTACTTC
TRBV9,.,.,TRBJ1-1,CASSAPADLVRGTEAFF,TGTGCCAGCAGCGCACCCGCCGATCTGGTTAGGGGGACTGAAGCTTTCTTT
TRBV9,.,.,TRBJ1-3,CASSGALGAGPGNTIYF,TGTGCCAGCAGCGGGGCCCTGGGGGCAGGACCGGGAAACACCATATATTTT
TRBV19,few,.,TRBJ2-1,CASSPRGGWNEQFF,TGTGCCAGTTCCCCGAGGGGAGGATGGAATGAGCAGTTCTTC
TRBV6-6,.,.,TRBJ2-7,CASRQGPYEQYF,TGTGCCAGCAGACAGGGTCCCTACGAGCAGTACTTC
TRBV10-1,.,.,TRBJ1-5,CASSGTRTQPQHF,TGCGCCAGCAGCGGGACAAGAACCCAGCCCCAGCATTTT
TRBV19,.,TRBD1,TRBJ1-1,CASIPRPDRAMNTEAFF,TGTGCCAGTATCCCCCGGCCGGACAGGGCGATGAACACTGAAGCTTTCTTT
TRBV19,.,.,TRBJ2-1,CASSAGGDYNEQFF,TGTGCCAGTAGTGCCGGGGGAGACTACAATGAGCAGTTCTTC
TRBV28,.,TRBD1,TRBJ1-4,CASSLSIGTGVKEKLFF,TGTGCCAGCAGTTTATCCATCGGGACAGGGGTAAAAGAAAAACTGTTTTTT
TRBV29-1,.,TRBD1,TRBJ1-2,CSVDGGTENYGYTF,TGCAGCGTTGACGGCGGGACAGAAAACTATGGCTACACCTTC
TRBV29-1,.,.,TRBJ2-7,CSVETGSNSYEQYF,TGCAGCGTTGAGACAGGTTCGAATTCCTACGAGCAGTACTTC
TRBV7-2,.,TRBD1,TRBJ2-7,CASSYGTGHYEQYF,TGTGCCAGCAGCTACGGGACAGGGCACTACGAGCAGTACTTC
TRBV7-8,.,.,TRBJ1-6,CASSLDIYPNSPLHF,TGTGCCAGCAGCCTTGACATATACCCGAATTCACCCCTCCACTTT
TRBV4-1,.,.,TRBJ1-5,CASSQIGQYSNQPQHF,TGCGCCAGCAGCCAAATTGGACAGTATAGCAATCAGCCCCAGCATTTT
TRBV28,once,.,TRBJ2-7,CAEGAGESYEQYF,TGTGCAGAGGGAGCAGGAGAATCCTACGAGCAGTACTTC
TRBV28,.,TRBD1,TRBJ1-5,CASSEAGTAGQPQHF,TGTGCCAGCAGTGAAGCCGGGACAGCGGGTCAGCCCCAGCATTTT